The 27 T cell receptor beta chains below were found in one sample sequenced in a study of blood T cell repertoires in COVID-19. Measured with immunoSEQ multiplex PCR; TCRdb has only the in-frame clones, and not every one. The sample records 200,000 to 300,000 clones, 70% to 90% being singletons. The sample comprised peripheral blood. The origin of the receptors is a woman aged 55-75 years with COVID-19, enrolled during active disease.

A few counts support this clone. This chain joins TRBV29-1 and TRBJ2-1, with unresolved D. This CDR3 region has 14 residues. Trimming shortened V by 5 bases and J by 3 bases, and 14 bases separated the two germline ends. Germline CDR1 is SQVTM and CDR2 is ANQGSEA. The CDR3 DNA follows: TGCAGCGTTACCAGACCGACACACTACAATGAGCAGTTCTTC. Translated: CSVTRPTHYNEQFF.

V gene TRBV29-1 combines with J gene TRBJ1-2; 7 bases agree with TRBD1. The V segment lost 7 bases and the J segment 6 bases; nucleotides outside the gene matches: 5. The CDR3 is made up of 11 amino acids. Germline V lookup: CDR1 SQVTM, CDR2 ANQGSEA. The CDR3 bases are TGCAGCGCCAGACAGGGAAATGGCTACACCTTC. Amino acid sequence: CSARQGNGYTF.

The chain joins TRBV29-1 to TRBJ1-4, with TRBD1 matching over 7 bases. Germline CDR1 SQVTM, CDR2 ANQGSEA. The CDR3 is made up of 13 amino acids. Losses at the gene ends were 7 bases for V and 7 bases for J; bases not matched to a gene: 9. The CDR3 protein is CSARQGWVEKLFF. In DNA, the CDR3 is TGCAGCGCCCGACAGGGTTGGGTTGAAAAACTGTTTTTT.

The chain recombines TRBV27 with TRBJ1-5; TRBD1 aligns across 8 bases. Germline CDR1 and CDR2: MNHEY and SMNVEV (reference sequence). V lost 5 bases to trimming and J lost 6 bases; unmatched junction nucleotides: 3. CDR3 length: 13 residues. The CDR3 DNA sequence: TGTGCCAGCAGTGGACAGGGTTTTCAGCCCCAGCATTTT. It codes for CASSGQGFQPQHF.

V usage is TRBV10-3 and J usage is TRBJ2-7; TRBD1 matches 9 bases. The ends lost 3 bases at V and 5 bases at J; junction bases unmatched: 5. This CDR3 region has 14 residues. Germline CDR1 reads ENHRY; CDR2 reads SYGVKD. The CDR3, as DNA: TGTGCCATCAGTGAACGACAGGGGGTACACGAGCAGTACTTC. Protein: CAISERQGVHEQYF.

The chain uses TRBV5-1 and TRBJ2-1; 16 bases are shared with TRBD2. Germline assignment: CDR1 SGHRS and CDR2 YFSETQ. CDR3 length equals 19 residues. The J segment lost 2 bases and the V segment lost 1 base, leaving 6 bases of the junction unmatched. CDR3 sequence: CASSLLGTSGRAPYNEQFF. The CDR3 nucleotides read TGCGCCAGCAGCTTGCTCGGGACTAGCGGGAGGGCCCCCTACAATGAGCAGTTCTTC.

This clone occurred once. The chain has TRBV19 and TRBJ1-2, with 7 nucleotides matching TRBD1. Looked up from germline, CDR1 is LNHDA and CDR2 is SQIVND (reference sequence). CDR3 length: 15 residues. The V and J ends lost 5 bases and 4 bases, in that order; junction bases with no gene match: 10. In nucleotides, the CDR3 is TGTGCCAGTAGTGCCCCCGGGACAGTCAGCTATGGCTACACCTTC. Protein product: CASSAPGTVSYGYTF.

This clone was seen more than once but under ten times. The CDR3 sequence: CASSPSWTSGSYEQFF. DNA of the CDR3: TGTGCCAGCAGCCCCTCCTGGACTAGCGGGAGTTATGAGCAGTTCTTC. V and J are TRBV11-3 and TRBJ2-1, with TRBD2 matching 13 bases. Germline values: CDR1 SGHNT, CDR2 YENEEA. This CDR3 has 16 amino acids. V lost 5 bases and J lost 8; bases outside the gene matches: 9.

The chain uses TRBV5-4 and TRBJ2-5; no firm D call. Germline values: CDR1 SGHNT, CDR2 YYREEE (reference sequence). Trimming took off 4 bases at V and 3 bases at J, with 13 bases between the two ends. The CDR3 has 14 residues. The CDR3 here is CASSQRRQKETQYF. Here the CDR3 DNA reads TGTGCCAGCAGCCAGAGAAGACAAAAAGAGACCCAGTACTTC.

This clone has only a few counts. The genes are TRBV15 and TRBJ2-7; D is unresolved. CDR1 and CDR2 from the germline V gene are LNHNV and YYDKDF (reference sequence). CDR3 size: 12 residues. V gave up 3 bases and J gave up 3 bases, with 6 bases separating them. CDR3 coding DNA: TGTGCCACCAGCAGGACTTACTACGAGCAGTACTTC. The encoded protein is CATSRTYYEQYF.

V usage is TRBV5-1 and J usage is TRBJ2-1; TRBD2 aligns across 9 bases. Per the germline V gene, CDR1 is SGHRS and CDR2 is YFSETQ. The CDR3 consists of 15 residues. After removal of 4 bases from V and 4 bases from J, the junction contained 6 bases not matched to a gene. The CDR3 loop reads CASSSFSGSYNEQFF. CDR3 sequence (DNA): TGCGCCAGCAGCAGTTTTAGCGGGAGTTACAATGAGCAGTTCTTC.

This chain uses TRBV2 with TRBJ1-1; D unclear. The germline V gene has CDR1 SNHLY and CDR2 FYNNEI. The CDR3 contains 13 residues. The V end lost 10 bases, the J end lost 0 bases, and 12 bases lay between the germline ends. The CDR3 spells CANMGRMNTEAFF. CDR3 in DNA: TGTGCCAACATGGGCAGAATGAACACTGAAGCTTTCTTT.

The chain couples TRBV7-3 to TRBJ1-2; possible D gene TRBD1, 6 bases. V shed 5 bases and J shed 8 bases, with 18 bases lying between them. Germline loops: CDR1 SGHTA, CDR2 FQGTGA. The CDR3 is 14 residues long. CDR3: CASSPNTGSGGYTF. CDR3 DNA sequence: TGTGCCAGCAGCCCCAATACAGGGTCGGGAGGCTACACCTTC.

The chain employs TRBV7-6 and TRBJ1-3; TRBD1 might be the D (5 bases). V lost 2 bases, J lost 0 bases, and 17 bases lay in between. The CDR3 length is 18 residues. From germline, CDR1 is SGHVS and CDR2 FNYEAQ. The CDR3 sequence: CASSLRPQGQTSGNTIYF. CDR3 DNA: TGTGCCAGCAGCTTACGGCCCCAGGGCCAGACCTCTGGAAACACCATATATTTT.

The rearrangement uses TRBV18 and TRBJ2-7, with TRBD1 identical over 12 bases. Germline loops: CDR1 KGHSH, CDR2 LQKENI. J lost 5 bases, V lost 2 bases, and 4 bases had no gene match. This CDR3 has 15 amino acids. CDR3 protein: CASSPWDRGQDEQYF. CDR3 nucleotide sequence: TGTGCCAGCTCACCATGGGACAGGGGGCAGGACGAGCAGTACTTC.

V usage is TRBV10-3 and J usage is TRBJ2-7; a possible D gene is TRBD2 (6 bases). The CDR3 is 19 residues long. Germline assignment: CDR1 ENHRY and CDR2 SYGVKD. The V gene lost 0 bases and the J gene lost 0 bases, with 21 bases spanning the gap. CDR3 nucleotide sequence: TGTGCCATCAGTGAGTCCAAACCCCTACTGGGTAGCGGCTCCTACGAGCAGTACTTC. Amino acids: CAISESKPLLGSGSYEQYF.

This chain joins TRBV24-1 and TRBJ2-1, with 15 bases matching TRBD2. The CDR3 is made up of 17 amino acids. Per germline, CDR1 KGHDR and CDR2 SFDVKD. V lost 5 bases to trimming and J lost 8 bases; unmatched junction nucleotides: 9. CDR3 sequence reads: CATSGPGTSGRTHEQFF. The CDR3 DNA is TGTGCCACCAGTGGTCCCGGGACTAGCGGGAGGACCCATGAGCAGTTCTTC.

V is TRBV3-1 (or the pseudogene TRBV3-2) and J is TRBJ2-2, with a weak D call TRBD2 (6 bases). Germline V lookup: CDR1 LGHDT, CDR2 YNNKEL (reference sequence). The CDR3 spans 15 residues. V lost 4 bases, J lost 0 bases, and 9 bases lay in between. The CDR3 DNA follows: TGTGCCAGCAGCCTGGGGGAGGCGAACACCGGGGAGCTGTTTTTT. Its translation: CASSLGEANTGELFF.

The chain recombines TRBV15 with TRBJ2-1, with a possible D match to TRBD2 (6 bases). Germline V gene data show CDR1 as LNHNV and CDR2 as YYDKDF (reference sequence). The ends were cut back, 7 bases at V and 2 bases at J, with 9 bases in the middle. CDR3 size: 13 residues. CDR3: CATIAGPYNEQFF. Here the CDR3 DNA reads TGTGCCACCATTGCGGGACCCTACAATGAGCAGTTCTTC.

The genes are TRBV27 and TRBJ1-2; D call uncertain. Germline CDR1 and CDR2: MNHEY and SMNVEV (reference sequence). The CDR3 spans 12 residues. Trimming stripped 8 bases from V and 8 bases from J, with 15 bases between. The CDR3 spells CASGRQAGGYTF. CDR3 coding DNA: TGTGCCAGCGGTCGGCAGGCAGGCGGCTACACCTTC.

This chain links TRBV4-2 with TRBJ2-1, with TRBD2 identical over 8 bases. Germline values: CDR1 LGHNA, CDR2 YNFKEQ. The CDR3 runs to 17 residues. The trim removed 0 bases at V and 7 bases at J, leaving 11 bases unmatched. The CDR3 region is CASSQDAGSGRRNEQFF. CDR3 coding DNA: TGTGCCAGCAGCCAAGATGCGGGGAGCGGGAGACGAAATGAGCAGTTCTTC.

The V gene is TRBV28, the J gene TRBJ1-2, with D perhaps matching TRBD1 (6 bases). The CDR3 loop spans 16 amino acids. Trimming cost V 1 base and J 2 bases, with 14 bases left between them. In germline, CDR1 is MDHEN, CDR2 SYDVKM. The CDR3 bases are TGTGCCAGCAGTTTATTATACCCGGACAGCAACTATGGCTACACCTTC. The encoded protein is CASSLLYPDSNYGYTF.

This clone was detected only a few times. V usage is TRBV3-1 (or the pseudogene TRBV3-2) and J usage is TRBJ2-2; 9 nucleotides agree with TRBD2. The CDR3 consists of 17 residues. Trimming at V came to 3 bases and at J to 6 bases, leaving 11 bases not matched to a gene. Per the germline V gene, CDR1 is LGHDT and CDR2 is YNNKEL (reference sequence). This CDR3 reads CASSQVAGEVGAGELFF. The CDR3 DNA reads TGTGCCAGCAGCCAGGTAGCGGGAGAAGTTGGTGCCGGGGAGCTGTTTTTT.

The rearrangement links TRBV27 to TRBJ2-5; a possible D gene is TRBD2 (7 bases). CDR3 size: 16 residues. Germline V CDR1 and CDR2: MNHEY, SMNVEV (reference sequence). V was cut by 0 bases and J by 5 bases, with 16 bases left in between. CDR3: CASSLSGGGARETQYF. The CDR3 DNA sequence: TGTGCCAGCAGTTTATCAGGAGGGGGGGCCCGGGAGACCCAGTACTTC.

The rearrangement joins TRBV28 to TRBJ1-4; 7 nucleotides agree with TRBD1. The CDR3 is 12 amino acids. Unmatched junction bases numbered 2, after V lost 5 bases and J lost 8 bases. Germline V gene lookup returns CDR1 MDHEN and CDR2 SYDVKM. DNA of the CDR3: TGTGCCAGCAGTCAGGGGGAAGAAAAACTGTTTTTT. Translated, it gives CASSQGEEKLFF.

The rearrangement uses TRBV9 and TRBJ2-5; D is possibly TRBD1 (6 bases). This CDR3 is built from 15 residues. Trimming cost V 0 bases and J 5 bases, with 14 bases left between them. From germline, CDR1 is SGDLS and CDR2 YYNGEE. The DNA for the CDR3 is TGTGCCAGCAGCGTAGCCCCCAGGGGTTCGGAGACCCAGTACTTC. It codes for CASSVAPRGSETQYF.

This chain joins TRBV7-8 and TRBJ1-2; 8 bases are shared with TRBD1. Trimming removed 5 bases from V and 4 bases from J; junction bases left unmatched: 12. This CDR3 is built from 16 residues. Germline V gene data show CDR1 as SGHVS and CDR2 as FQNEAQ. CDR3 DNA sequence: TGTGCCAGCAGCCTTGGACAGGGCCATCTCGGCTATGGCTACACCTTC. As protein: CASSLGQGHLGYGYTF.